This is a list of T cell receptor beta chains from one sample in a study of T cell repertoires in cytomegalovirus infection. TCRdb fed the reads into MiXCR, producing one record per CDR3 protein. The sample yields approximately 100,000 distinct CDR3 sequences, about a quarter seen once. The sequenced sample consisted of CD8+ T cells from PBMCs. The receptors derive from a human donor in good health (CMV status not recorded). Some clones in this sample may be carry-over from other donors' samples. CDR3s include the opening cysteine and the closing phenylalanine or tryptophan. D genes are given only for firm matches. Size is omitted from some rows. Given values are once, few, many or a class for expanded clones.

TRBJ2-5 | TRBD2 | many | TRBV6-1 | CASSTLRVDGGQETQYF | TGTGCCAGCAGTACCCTCCGGGTAGACGGGGGGCAAGAGACCCAGTACTTC
TRBJ1-2 | . | . | TRBV27 | CASSADRANYGYTF | TGTGCCAGCAGTGCCGACAGAGCTAACTATGGCTACACCTTC
TRBJ2-5 | TRBD2 | few | TRBV6-5 | CASAPGEGGQETQYF | TGTGCCAGCGCCCCGGGGGAGGGAGGTCAGGAGACCCAGTACTTC
TRBJ1-5 | . | many | TRBV7-8 | CASSTGGGQGNQPQHF | TGTGCCAGCAGCACCGGGGGAGGGCAAGGCAATCAGCCCCAGCATTTT
TRBJ2-3 | TRBD1 | . | TRBV27 | CASRRGQGASTQYF | TGTGCCAGCAGACGGGGACAGGGGGCGAGCACGCAGTATTTT
TRBJ2-7 | TRBD1 | . | TRBV28 | CASSLSGGGSSEQYF | TGTGCCAGCAGTCTCTCAGGGGGCGGTTCGTCCGAGCAGTACTTC
TRBJ1-5 | . | few | TRBV5-6 | CASSLSQPNQPQHF | TGTGCCAGCAGCTTATCTCAGCCCAATCAGCCCCAGCATTTT
TRBJ1-5 | TRBD1 | many | TRBV28 | CASSLYRDSNQPQHF | TGTGCCAGCAGTTTATACCGGGACAGTAATCAGCCCCAGCATTTT
TRBJ1-5 | . | . | TRBV6-2/TRBV6-3 | CASSYGSWEQPQHF | TGTGCCAGCAGTTACGGTTCATGGGAACAGCCCCAGCATTTT
TRBJ2-7 | . | few | TRBV5-6 | CASSKGGIYEQYF | TGTGCCAGCAGCAAAGGGGGGATCTACGAGCAGTACTTC
TRBJ2-7 | TRBD1 | many | TRBV12-3/TRBV12-4 | CASSLTGTGSYEQYF | TGTGCCAGCAGCCTAACCGGGACAGGGTCCTACGAGCAGTACTTC
TRBJ2-3 | . | many | TRBV5-4 | CASSPLDRVRTDTQYF | TGTGCCAGCAGCCCCCTCGACCGCGTCCGCACAGATACGCAGTATTTT
TRBJ2-7 | TRBD1 | few | TRBV11-2 | CASSLVETGGHEQYF | TGTGCCAGCAGCTTAGTGGAGACAGGGGGACACGAGCAGTACTTC
TRBJ1-1 | . | . | TRBV6-1 | CASKGGGKPEAFF | TGTGCCAGCAAAGGGGGGGGGAAGCCTGAAGCTTTCTTT